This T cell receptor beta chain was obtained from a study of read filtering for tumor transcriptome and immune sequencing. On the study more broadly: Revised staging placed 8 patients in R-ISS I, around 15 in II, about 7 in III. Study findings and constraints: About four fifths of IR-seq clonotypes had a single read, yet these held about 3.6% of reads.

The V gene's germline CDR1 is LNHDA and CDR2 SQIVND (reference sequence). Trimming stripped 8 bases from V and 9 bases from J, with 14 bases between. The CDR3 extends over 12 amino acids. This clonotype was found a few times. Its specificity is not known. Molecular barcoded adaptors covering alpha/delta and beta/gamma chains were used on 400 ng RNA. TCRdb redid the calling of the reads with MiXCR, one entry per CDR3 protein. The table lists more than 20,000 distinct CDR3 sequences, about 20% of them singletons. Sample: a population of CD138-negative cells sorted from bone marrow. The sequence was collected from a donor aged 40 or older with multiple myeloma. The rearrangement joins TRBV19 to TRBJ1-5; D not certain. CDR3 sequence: CASGPAVGPQHF. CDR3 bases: TGTGCCAGTGGTCCCGCGGTGGGGCCCCAGCATTTT.